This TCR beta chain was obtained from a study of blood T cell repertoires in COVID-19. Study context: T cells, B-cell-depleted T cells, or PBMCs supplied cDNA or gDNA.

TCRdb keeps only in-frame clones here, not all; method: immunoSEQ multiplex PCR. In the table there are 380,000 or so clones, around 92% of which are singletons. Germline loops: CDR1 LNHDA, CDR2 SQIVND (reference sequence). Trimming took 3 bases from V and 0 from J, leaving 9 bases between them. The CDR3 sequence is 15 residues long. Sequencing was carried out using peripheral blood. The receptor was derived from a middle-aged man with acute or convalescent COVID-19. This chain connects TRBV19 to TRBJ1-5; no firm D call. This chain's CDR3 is CASSIGGLSNQPQHF. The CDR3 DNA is TGTGCCAGTAGTATCGGTGGGCTTAGCAATCAGCCCCAGCATTTT.